This T cell receptor (beta chain) stems from a study of cytomegalovirus exposure and HLA in healthy donors. Study background: Prior work identified 100 million to 130 million unique TCR beta sequences in 150 million to 200 million T cells.

Broader study findings: The listing of 150 to 200 TCR beta chains classed them as cytomegalovirus-associated.

V lost 6 bases and J 1 base, leaving 10 bases between the germline ends. The CDR3 covers 13 residues. Germline CDR1 reads SGHNT; CDR2 reads YYREEE (reference sequence). In regard to this clone: Its antigen is still unknown.

PCR amplification relied on 60 Vbeta primers (plus 13 Jbeta primers). TCRdb's copy holds only in-frame clones and misses some; the assay was immunoSEQ multiplex PCR. The sample lists roughly 140,000 clones; 82% were seen once. The rearrangement links TRBV5-4 to TRBJ1-2, with D uncertain. Sequenced material: PBMCs. The source is a woman aged 60-70 years in good health and CMV-seropositive. The CDR3 DNA sequence: TGTGCCAGCAAAAGACACCTTAACTATGGCTACACCTTC. Translating gives CASKRHLNYGYTF.